This record looks at one T cell receptor (beta chain) sequence and its context. Its cognate antigen is unknown. A read error may account for a junction end that differs from germline. This same CDR3 is encoded by further DNA sequences in the sample. The data were taken from a study of cytomegalovirus exposure and HLA in healthy donors. The study's findings and limits: Analyses of presence/absence relied on an assumption of roughly uniform sequencing depth across donors.

With 60 Vbeta and 13 Jbeta primers, the PCR was carried out. Data came from immunoSEQ multiplex PCR; TCRdb stores just in-frame clones and leaves some out. Of a few hundred thousand clones in the sample, roughly 70% were seen once. Germline V gives CDR1 GTSNPN, CDR2 SVGIG (reference sequence). The CDR3 has 13 amino acids. The clonotype comes from a female donor in good health and CMV-seronegative. The genes are TRBV30 and TRBJ1-6; a possible D gene is TRBD1 (5 bases). The specimen was PBMCs. CDR3 bases: TGTGCCTGGGATCCAGGGAATAATTCCCCCCTCCACTTT. It yields the protein CAWDPGNNSPLHF.